This TCR beta chain was documented in a study of graft-versus-host responses after intestinal transplantation. Study as a whole: Recipients received multivisceral, liver-intestinal, or isolated intestinal transplants. Anti-thymocyte globulin served as induction for all recipients, who then took tacrolimus and steroids for three to four years. Study-level points and caveats: Marrow from the recipient contained GvH clones, some of which had appeared first in ileum or blood.

The table came from immunoSEQ multiplex PCR; TCRdb's copy has only in-frame clones and leaves some out. The table records some 88,000 clones, 85% to 95% of them present only once. About this clone itself: What it binds is unknown.

This clonotype was obtained from a human donor who received an intestinal transplant. The sequencing here drew on unstimulated CD8+ T cells sorted from spleen or lymph node cells, taken before intestinal transplant.

CDR3 residues: CTSSRRTDNQPQHF. CDR3 in DNA: TGCACCAGCAGCAGGCGGACAGACAATCAGCCCCAGCATTTT. The chain recombines TRBV1 with TRBJ1-5; the table's D call, TRBD1, was not checked against the DNA. TRBV1 is shown as a pseudogene. This CDR3 comprises 14 residues.